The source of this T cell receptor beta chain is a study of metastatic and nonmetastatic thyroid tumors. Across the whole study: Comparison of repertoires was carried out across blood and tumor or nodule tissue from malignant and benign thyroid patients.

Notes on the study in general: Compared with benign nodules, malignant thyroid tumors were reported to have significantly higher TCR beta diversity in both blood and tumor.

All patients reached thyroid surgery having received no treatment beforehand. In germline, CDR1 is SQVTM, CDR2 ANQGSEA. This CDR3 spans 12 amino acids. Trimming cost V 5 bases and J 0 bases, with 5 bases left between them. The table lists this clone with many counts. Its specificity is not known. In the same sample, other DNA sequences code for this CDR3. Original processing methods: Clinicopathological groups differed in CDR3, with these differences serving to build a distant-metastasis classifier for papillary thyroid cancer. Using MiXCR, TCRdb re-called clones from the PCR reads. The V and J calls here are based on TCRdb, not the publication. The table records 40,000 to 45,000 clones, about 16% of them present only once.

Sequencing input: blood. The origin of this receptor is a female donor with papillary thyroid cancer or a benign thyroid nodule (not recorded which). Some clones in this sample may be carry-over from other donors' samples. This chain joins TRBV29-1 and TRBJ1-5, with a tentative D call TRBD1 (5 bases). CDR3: CSVQGSNQPQHF. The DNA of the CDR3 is TGCAGCGTTCAGGGTAGCAATCAGCCCCAGCATTTT.